The sequence of this T cell receptor beta chain was determined in a study of blood T cell repertoires in COVID-19. About the research overall: The samples span acute and convalescent COVID-19 from the United States, Italy and Spain.

CDR1 SGHVS and CDR2 FQNEAQ come from the germline V gene. V gave up 1 base and J gave up 8 bases, with 23 bases separating them. The length of the CDR3 is 17 residues. This table comes from immunoSEQ multiplex PCR, and its TCRdb copy is limited to in-frame clones, with some not included. This table has around 250,000 clones, 70% to 85% appearing once. V and J are TRBV7-8 and TRBJ1-2; D ambiguous. The receptor's source is a woman older than 75 with acute or convalescent COVID-19. Sequenced: peripheral blood. The CDR3 sequence is CASSLGVAPEAPSGYTF. CDR3 in DNA: TGTGCCAGCAGCTTAGGCGTGGCACCCGAGGCCCCGTCGGGCTACACCTTC.